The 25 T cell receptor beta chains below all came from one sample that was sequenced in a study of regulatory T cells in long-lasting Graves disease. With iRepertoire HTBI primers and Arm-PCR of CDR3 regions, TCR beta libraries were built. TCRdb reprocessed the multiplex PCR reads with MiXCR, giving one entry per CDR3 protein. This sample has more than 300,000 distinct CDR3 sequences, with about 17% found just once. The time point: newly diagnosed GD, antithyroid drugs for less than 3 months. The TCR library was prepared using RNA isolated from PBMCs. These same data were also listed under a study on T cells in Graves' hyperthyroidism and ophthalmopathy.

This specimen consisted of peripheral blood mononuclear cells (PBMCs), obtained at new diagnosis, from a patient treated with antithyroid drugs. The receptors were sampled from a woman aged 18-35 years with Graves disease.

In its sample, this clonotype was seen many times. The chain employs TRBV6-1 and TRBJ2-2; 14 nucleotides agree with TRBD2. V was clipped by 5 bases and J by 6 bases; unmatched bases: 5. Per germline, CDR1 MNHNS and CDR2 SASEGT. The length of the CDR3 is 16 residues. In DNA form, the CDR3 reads TGTGCCAGCAGTCCCCAGGGACTAGCGGGAGCCGGGGAGCTGTTTTTT. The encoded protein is CASSPQGLAGAGELFF.

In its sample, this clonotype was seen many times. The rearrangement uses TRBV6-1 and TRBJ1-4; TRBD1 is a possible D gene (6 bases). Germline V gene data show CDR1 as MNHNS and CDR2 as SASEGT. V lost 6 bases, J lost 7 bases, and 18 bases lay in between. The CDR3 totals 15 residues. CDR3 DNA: TGTGCCAGCAGCCTCACGGGGGCGGAGGGTGAAAAACTGTTTTTT. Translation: CASSLTGAEGEKLFF.

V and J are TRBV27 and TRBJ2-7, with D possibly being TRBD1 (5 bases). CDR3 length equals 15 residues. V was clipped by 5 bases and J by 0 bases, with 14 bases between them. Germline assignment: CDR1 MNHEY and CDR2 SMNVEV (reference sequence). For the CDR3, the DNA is TGTGCCAGCAGTCGTAGGGGTGGTTACTCCTACGAGCAGTACTTC. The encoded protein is CASSRRGGYSYEQYF.

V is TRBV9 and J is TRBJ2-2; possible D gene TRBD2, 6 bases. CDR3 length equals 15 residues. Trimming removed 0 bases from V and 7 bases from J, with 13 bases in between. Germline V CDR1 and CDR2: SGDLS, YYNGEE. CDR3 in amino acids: CASSVGGEAGGELFF. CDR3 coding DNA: TGTGCCAGCAGCGTAGGGGGGGAAGCGGGCGGGGAGCTGTTTTTT. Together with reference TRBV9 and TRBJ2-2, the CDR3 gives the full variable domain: DSGVTQTPKHLITATGQRVTLRCSPRSGDLSVYWYQQSLDQGLQFLIQYYNGEERAKGNILERFSAQQFPDLHSELNLSSLELGDSALYFCASSVGGEAGGELFFGEGSRLTVL.

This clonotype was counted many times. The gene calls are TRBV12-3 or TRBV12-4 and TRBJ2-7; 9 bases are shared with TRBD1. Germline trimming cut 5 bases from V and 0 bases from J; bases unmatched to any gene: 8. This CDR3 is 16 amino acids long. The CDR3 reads CASSPSGTGSSYEQYF. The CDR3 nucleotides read TGTGCCAGCAGTCCATCCGGGACAGGGAGCTCCTACGAGCAGTACTTC.

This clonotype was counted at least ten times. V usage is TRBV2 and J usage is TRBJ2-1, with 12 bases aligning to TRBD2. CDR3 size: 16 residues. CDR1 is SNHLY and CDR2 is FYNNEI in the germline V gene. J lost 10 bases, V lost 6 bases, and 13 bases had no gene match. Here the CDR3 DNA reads TGTGCCAGCAGGGCCAACCTAGCGGGAGGGCCAGACGAGCAGTTCTTC. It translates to CASRANLAGGPDEQFF.

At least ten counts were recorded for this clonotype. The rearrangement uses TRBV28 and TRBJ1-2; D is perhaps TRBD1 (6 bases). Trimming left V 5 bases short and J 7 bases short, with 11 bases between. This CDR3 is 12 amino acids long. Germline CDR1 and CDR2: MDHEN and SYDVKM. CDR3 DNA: TGTGCCAGCAGTGTTACAGGGCCTGGCTACACCTTC. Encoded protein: CASSVTGPGYTF.

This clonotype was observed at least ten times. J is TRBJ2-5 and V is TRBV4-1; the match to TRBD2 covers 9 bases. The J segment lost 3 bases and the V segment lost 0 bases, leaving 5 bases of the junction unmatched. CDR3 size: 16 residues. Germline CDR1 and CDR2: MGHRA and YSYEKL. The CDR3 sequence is CASSQDRLAGKETQYF. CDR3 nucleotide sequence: TGCGCCAGCAGCCAAGATCGGCTAGCGGGAAAAGAGACCCAGTACTTC.

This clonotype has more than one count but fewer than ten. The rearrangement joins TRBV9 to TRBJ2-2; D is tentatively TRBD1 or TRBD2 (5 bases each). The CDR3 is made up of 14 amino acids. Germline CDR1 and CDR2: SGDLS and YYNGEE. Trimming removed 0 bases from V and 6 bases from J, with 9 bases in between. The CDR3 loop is CASSVGGEAGELFF. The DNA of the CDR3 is TGTGCCAGCAGCGTAGGAGGGGAAGCCGGGGAGCTGTTTTTT.

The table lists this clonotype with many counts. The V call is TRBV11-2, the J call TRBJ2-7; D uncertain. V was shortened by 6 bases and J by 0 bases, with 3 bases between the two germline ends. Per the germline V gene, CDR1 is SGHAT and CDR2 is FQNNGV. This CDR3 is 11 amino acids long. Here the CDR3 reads CASSYSYEQYF. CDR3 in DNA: TGTGCCAGCAGTTACTCCTACGAGCAGTACTTC.

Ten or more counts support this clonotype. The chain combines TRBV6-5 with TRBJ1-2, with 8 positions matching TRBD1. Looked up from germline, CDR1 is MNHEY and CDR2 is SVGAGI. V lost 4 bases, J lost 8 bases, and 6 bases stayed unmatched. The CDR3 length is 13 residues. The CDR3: CASSSPGQGGYTF. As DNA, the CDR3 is TGTGCCAGCAGTTCCCCAGGACAGGGAGGCTACACCTTC.

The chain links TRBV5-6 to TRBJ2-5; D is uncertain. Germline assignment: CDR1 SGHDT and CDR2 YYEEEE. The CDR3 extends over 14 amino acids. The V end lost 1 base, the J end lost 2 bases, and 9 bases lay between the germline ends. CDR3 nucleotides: TGTGCCAGCAGCTTGAGAAACGAACAAGAGACCCAGTACTTC. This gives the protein CASSLRNEQETQYF.

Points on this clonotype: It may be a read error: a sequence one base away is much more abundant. The CDR3 reads CACKTEDTQYF. In DNA form, the CDR3 reads TGTGCCTGTAAAACAGAGGATACGCAGTATTTT. The chain links TRBV30 to TRBJ2-3, with unresolved D. Trimming removed 6 bases at V and 6 bases at J, with 10 bases between. Germline CDR1 and CDR2: GTSNPN and SVGIG (reference sequence). The CDR3 consists of 11 residues.

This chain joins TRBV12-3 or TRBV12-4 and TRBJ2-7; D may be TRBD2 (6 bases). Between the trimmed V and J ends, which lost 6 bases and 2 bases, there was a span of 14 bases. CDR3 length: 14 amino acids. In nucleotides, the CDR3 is TGTGCCAGCAGCCGGGACTTCGAAGCCTACGAGCAGTACTTC. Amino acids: CASSRDFEAYEQYF.

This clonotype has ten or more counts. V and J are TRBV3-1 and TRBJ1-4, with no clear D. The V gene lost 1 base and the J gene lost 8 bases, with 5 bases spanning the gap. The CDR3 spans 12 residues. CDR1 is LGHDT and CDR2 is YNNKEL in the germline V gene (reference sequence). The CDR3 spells CASSQGGEKLFF. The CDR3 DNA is TGTGCCAGCAGCCAAGGAGGGGAAAAACTGTTTTTT.

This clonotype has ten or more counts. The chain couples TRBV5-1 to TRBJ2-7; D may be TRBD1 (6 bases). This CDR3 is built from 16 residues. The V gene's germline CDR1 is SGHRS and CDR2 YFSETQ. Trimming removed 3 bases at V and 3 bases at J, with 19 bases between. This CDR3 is CASSWTGTLSGYEQYF. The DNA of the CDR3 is TGCGCCAGCAGCTGGACCGGGACACTTTCAGGCTACGAGCAGTACTTC.

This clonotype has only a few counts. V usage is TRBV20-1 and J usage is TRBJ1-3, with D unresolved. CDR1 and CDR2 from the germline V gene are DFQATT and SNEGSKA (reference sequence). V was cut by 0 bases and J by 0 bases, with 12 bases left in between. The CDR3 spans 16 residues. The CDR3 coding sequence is TGCAGTGCTAGAGATTCAGTTCAAATCTCTGGAAACACCATATATTTT. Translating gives CSARDSVQISGNTIYF.

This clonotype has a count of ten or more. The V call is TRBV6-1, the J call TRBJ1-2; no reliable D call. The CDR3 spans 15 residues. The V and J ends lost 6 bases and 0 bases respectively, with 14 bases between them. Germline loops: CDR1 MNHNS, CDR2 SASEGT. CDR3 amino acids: CASSPVASTNYGYTF. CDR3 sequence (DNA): TGTGCCAGCAGCCCCGTGGCCTCCACTAACTATGGCTACACCTTC.

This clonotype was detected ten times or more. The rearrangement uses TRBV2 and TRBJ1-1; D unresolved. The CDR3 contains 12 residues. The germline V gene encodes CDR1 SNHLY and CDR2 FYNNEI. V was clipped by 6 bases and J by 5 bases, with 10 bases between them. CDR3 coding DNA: TGTGCCAGCAGGTTCCTTAGGACTGAAGCTTTCTTT. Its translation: CASRFLRTEAFF. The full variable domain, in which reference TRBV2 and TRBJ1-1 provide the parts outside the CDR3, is EPEVTQTPSHQVTQMGQEVILRCVPISNHLYFYWYRQILGQKVEFLVSFYNNEISEKSEIFDDQFSVERPDGSNFTLKIRSTKLEDSAMYFCASRFLRTEAFFGQGTRLTVV.

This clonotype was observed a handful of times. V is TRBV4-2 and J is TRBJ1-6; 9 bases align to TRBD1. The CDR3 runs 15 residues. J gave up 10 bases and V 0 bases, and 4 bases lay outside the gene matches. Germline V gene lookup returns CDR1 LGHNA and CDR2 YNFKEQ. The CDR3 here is CASSQEGQGFSPLHF. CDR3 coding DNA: TGTGCCAGCAGCCAAGAGGGACAGGGCTTCTCACCCCTCCACTTT.

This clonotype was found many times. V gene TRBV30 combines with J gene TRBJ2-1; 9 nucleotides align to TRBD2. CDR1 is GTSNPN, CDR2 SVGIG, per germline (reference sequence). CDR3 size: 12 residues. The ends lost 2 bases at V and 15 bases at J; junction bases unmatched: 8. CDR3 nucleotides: TGTGCCTGGAGTAATAGCGGGAGAGTAGGGTTCTTC. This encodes CAWSNSGRVGFF.

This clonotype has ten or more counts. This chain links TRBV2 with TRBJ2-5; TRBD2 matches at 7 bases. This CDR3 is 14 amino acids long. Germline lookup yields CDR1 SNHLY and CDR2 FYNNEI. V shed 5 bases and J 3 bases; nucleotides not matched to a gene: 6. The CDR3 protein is CASSRTSSKETQYF. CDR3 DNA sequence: TGTGCCAGCAGTAGGACTAGTTCGAAAGAGACCCAGTACTTC.

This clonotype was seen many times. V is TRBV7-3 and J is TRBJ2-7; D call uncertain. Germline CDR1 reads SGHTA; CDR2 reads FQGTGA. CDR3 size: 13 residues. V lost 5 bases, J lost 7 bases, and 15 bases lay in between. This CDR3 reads CASSLDTYLEQYF. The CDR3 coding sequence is TGTGCCAGCAGCCTTGACACCTACCTAGAGCAGTACTTC.

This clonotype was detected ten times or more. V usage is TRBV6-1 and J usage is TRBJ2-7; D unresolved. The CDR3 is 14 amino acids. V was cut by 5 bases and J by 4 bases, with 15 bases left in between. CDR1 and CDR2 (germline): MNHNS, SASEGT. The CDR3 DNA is TGTGCCAGCAGTAAGACTCCGCAAAATTACGAGCAGTACTTC. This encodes CASSKTPQNYEQYF.

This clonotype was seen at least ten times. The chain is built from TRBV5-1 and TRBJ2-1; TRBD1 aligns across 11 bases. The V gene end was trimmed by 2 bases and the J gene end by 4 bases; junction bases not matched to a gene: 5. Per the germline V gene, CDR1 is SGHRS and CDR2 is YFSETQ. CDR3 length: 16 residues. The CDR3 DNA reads TGCGCCAGCAGCTTCTCCGGGACAGGGGGTTACAATGAGCAGTTCTTC. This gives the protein CASSFSGTGGYNEQFF.